This TCR beta chain was recorded in a study of blood T cell repertoires in COVID-19. Trimming cost V 3 bases and J 3 bases, with 6 bases left between them. Germline values: CDR1 SGHAT, CDR2 FQDESV (reference sequence). This CDR3 contains 12 residues. In the original processing: Estimates of nucleated cell counts were drawn from the amplification of reference gene primers. The protocol was immunoSEQ multiplex PCR, while the TCRdb copy is restricted to in-frame clones and leaves out a portion. That table furnishes V, J and clone size, whereas the DNA furnished D and trimming. This table holds approximately 210,000 clones, 83% found once.

This TCR came from a middle-aged woman with active or convalescent COVID-19. Sequencing used peripheral blood. This chain joins TRBV11-1 and TRBJ2-7; D is ambiguous. The CDR3, as DNA: TGTGCCAGCAGCTTCGGTGGCTACGAGCAGTACTTC. As protein: CASSFGGYEQYF.